The clone carrying this T cell receptor (beta chain) was found many times. The antigen remains undetermined. Sorting defined naive CD8 T cells as CD8+CD4-CCR7+CD45RA+. This entry belongs to a study of molecular identifiers for immune sequencing clone quantification. Findings of the study overall: Over 97% of CMV-specific effector molecules, but under 1% of naive ones, were in clones above 20 copies. Detectable among about a million naive cells, according to reports, was Jurkat TCR RNA spiked in from one cell.

Libraries of bulk TCR were made by previously described methods (with listed TCR primers). TCRdb recomputed calls from the PCR reads with MiXCR, one row per CDR3 protein. The sample includes 550,000 to 750,000 distinct CDR3 sequences, about 20% of them seen just once. The trim removed 4 bases at V and 3 bases at J, leaving 8 bases unmatched. The CDR3 has 18 amino acids. From germline, CDR1 is SGHRS and CDR2 YFSETQ. What was sequenced was naive CD8+ T cells from blood, with Jurkat cell RNA spiked in. Regarding subset: FACS-sorted CD8+CD4-CCR7+CD45RA+ naive T cells. V usage is TRBV5-1 and J usage is TRBJ2-1; the match to TRBD2 covers 15 bases. The sequence was obtained from a human donor in good health. Some libraries in this study had Jurkat cell RNA spiked in. CDR3 sequence: CASSAEGLAGGLYNEQFF. For the CDR3, the DNA is TGCGCCAGCAGCGCCGAGGGACTAGCGGGAGGACTCTACAATGAGCAGTTCTTC.